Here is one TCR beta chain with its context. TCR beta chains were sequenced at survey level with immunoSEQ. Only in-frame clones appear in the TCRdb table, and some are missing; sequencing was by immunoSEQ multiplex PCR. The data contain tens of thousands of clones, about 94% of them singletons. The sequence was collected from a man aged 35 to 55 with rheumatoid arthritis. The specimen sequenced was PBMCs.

The chain's CDR3 is CASSLKVNYGYTF. CDR3 coding DNA: TGTGCCAGCAGCTTAAAGGTTAACTATGGCTACACCTTC. The rearrangement uses TRBV3-1 (or the pseudogene TRBV3-2) and TRBJ1-2; D uncertain. The CDR3 extends over 13 amino acids. V lost 5 bases to trimming and J lost 1 base, with 8 bases between them. Germline assignment: CDR1 LGHDT and CDR2 YNNKEL (reference sequence).